The 2 T cell receptor beta chains reported below all come from one sample, sequenced in a study of blood T cell repertoires in COVID-19. Profiled with immunoSEQ multiplex PCR; TCRdb holds only in-frame clones, not every one. The sample shows about 150,000 clones, approximately 80% of them seen only once. What was sequenced was peripheral blood. The receptors come from a woman aged 55-70 years with acute or convalescent COVID-19.

J is TRBJ1-5 and V is TRBV19; D is possibly TRBD1 (5 bases). The CDR3 runs to 15 residues. V gave up 2 bases and J gave up 0 bases, with 8 bases separating them. The germline V gene encodes CDR1 LNHDA and CDR2 SQIVND (reference sequence). The DNA of the CDR3 is TGTGCCAGTAGTATAAGGGGAAGTAGCAATCAGCCCCAGCATTTT. This codes for CASSIRGSSNQPQHF.

The chain is built from TRBV19 and TRBJ1-2; 9 nucleotides agree with TRBD1. Trimming at V came to 3 bases and at J to 4 bases, leaving 9 bases not matched to a gene. Germline CDR1 reads LNHDA; CDR2 reads SQIVND (reference sequence). The CDR3 covers 16 residues. The CDR3 loop reads CASSMTGTGRLYGYTF. CDR3 DNA sequence: TGTGCCAGTAGTATGACCGGGACAGGGCGCCTCTATGGCTACACCTTC.